The entry that follows covers one T cell receptor (beta chain) sequence. The specificity of this receptor is unknown. No base quality information exists; no much larger clone differs at one position. The data derive from a study of T cells after yellow fever vaccination (dated by TCRdb to the late 2010s). General notes on the study: The SMART-Seq v4 Ultra Low Input RNA kit was used to prepare libraries from fractions with low cell numbers. Bulk TCR alpha and beta repertoires were sequenced longitudinally to track T-cell clones before and after primary and booster YFV17D yellow fever vaccination. Blood was collected at multiple timepoints before and after primary and secondary immunization, and bulk PBMC replicates and cell subsets were isolated. Two healthy male donors, one aged 18 to 30 and one aged 30 to 39 years, were included in the cohort.

Synthesis of TCR cDNA relied on 5'RACE template switching, a step that introduced a universal primer site along with unique molecular identifiers. Priming for cDNA synthesis came from both the TCR alpha and TCR beta constant segments. Library amplification used two PCR steps, and the second PCR step added sample barcodes and sequencing adapters. Sequencing of libraries was performed on Illumina HiSeq 2500 (2x100 bp) or NovaSeq (2x150 bp). Under the source paper's analysis protocol: Reads were demultiplexed and collapsed into UMI consensus sequences with MIGEC, and V(D)J alignment was performed with MiXCR. Clonotypes responding to the vaccine were identified with edgeR on replicate PBMC samples, with the criteria of FDR below 0.01 and a log2 fold change above 5 up to day 15. Each bulk clonotype was labeled CD4 or CD8 based on which sequenced repertoire, CD4 or CD8, contained the clonotype at higher abundance. The public reads were reanalyzed by TCRdb: fastp trimming at Q25, MiXCR alignment, in-frame beta chains only. Every distinct CDR3 protein forms one entry, paired with its most common genes and DNA. These V and J calls rely on TCRdb rather than the paper's analysis. In this sample the table shows hundreds of thousands of distinct CDR3 sequences, roughly 6.2% of which occur a single time. The ten largest clones take up approximately 16% of the sample.

Overall study outcomes, separate from this receptor: Most clones expanded after primary vaccination were re-detected after the booster (almost 98% of CD4 and roughly 85% of CD8), suggesting broad memory maintenance. Computational filtering was required because FACS-sorted repertoires could contain abundant contaminating clonotypes from the bulk population. The study included only a couple of donors, which limits how far the findings can be generalized. A small fraction of clonotypes showed up in both the CD4 and CD8 compartments, probably as a result of convergent recombination. Compared with the primary T-cell response, the secondary T-cell response was faster but weaker, reaching its peak on day 5 rather than on day 15.

The germline V gene (reference sequence) supplies CDR1 PRHDT and CDR2 FYEKMQ. Trimming takes 5 bases from V and 6 bases from J, and the germline ends sit 14 bases apart. The CDR3 numbers 13 residues from cysteine through phenylalanine. The DNA shown is the 39-base CDR3, in frame from base 1. The treatment or condition tag for this specimen amounts to: live attenuated yellow fever vaccine strain. Two biological replicates of bulk PBMCs were collected at each blood-draw timepoint. PBMCs were isolated from peripheral blood using a standard Ficoll-Paque protocol. TriZol was used to extract RNA from bulk PBMCs, CD4 and CD8 fractions, and dextramer-positive and dextramer-negative fractions.

The receptor's source is a man aged 25 to 40 who received the YFV17D yellow fever vaccine. Recombination joined TRBV13 with TRBJ2-7; TRBD1 is a weak D gene call, 6 bases matching. The sample here was PBMCs, taken 5 days after the yellow fever booster vaccination. The base sequence is TGTGCCAGCAGCCTCAGGGGACGGTTCGAGCAGTACTTC. This yields the protein CASSLRGRFEQYF.